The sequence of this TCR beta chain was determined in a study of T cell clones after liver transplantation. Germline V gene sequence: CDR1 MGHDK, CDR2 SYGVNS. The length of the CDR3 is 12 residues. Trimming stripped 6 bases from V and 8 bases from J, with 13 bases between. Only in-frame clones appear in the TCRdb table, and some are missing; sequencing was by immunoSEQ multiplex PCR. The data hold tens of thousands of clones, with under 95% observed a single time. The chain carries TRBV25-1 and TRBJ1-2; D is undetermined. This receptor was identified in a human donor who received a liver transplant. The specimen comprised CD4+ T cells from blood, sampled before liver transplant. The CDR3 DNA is TGTGCCAGCAGGGTCGGGAATCAAGGCTACACCTTC. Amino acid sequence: CASRVGNQGYTF.